The next 14 T cell receptor beta chains were all read from a single sample in a study of blood T cell repertoires in COVID-19. Profiling relied on immunoSEQ multiplex PCR, and the TCRdb table lists in-frame clones only, not all of them. Altogether over 250,000 clones are present, roughly 80% being singletons, with the ten largest covering more than 1.4%. The material sequenced was peripheral blood. These receptors were taken from a human donor with COVID-19, enrolled during active disease. The donor label of this sample is uncertain.

The rearrangement uses TRBV28 and TRBJ2-1; 12 nucleotides match TRBD2. Germline values: CDR1 MDHEN, CDR2 SYDVKM. Trimming cost V 6 bases and J 10 bases; bases outside gene matches: 16. The CDR3 has 17 amino acids. The CDR3 nucleotides are TGTGCCAGCAGCCTCCACGGGGGGACTAGCGGGCCTCGGGAGCAGTTCTTC. The encoded protein is CASSLHGGTSGPREQFF.

This chain uses TRBV7-2 with TRBJ1-5; D not certain. V gave up 2 bases and J gave up 0 bases, with 17 bases separating them. CDR3 length: 18 residues. CDR1 is SGHTA, CDR2 FQGNSA, per germline. The CDR3 bases are TGTGCCAGCAGCTTATGGGCCGGGAACTCGTATAGCAATCAGCCCCAGCATTTT. It encodes CASSLWAGNSYSNQPQHF.

The genes are TRBV11-3 and TRBJ2-2, with 10 bases lining up with TRBD2. CDR1 SGHNT and CDR2 YENEEA come from the germline V gene. The CDR3 is made up of 17 amino acids. After removal of 6 bases from V and 7 bases from J, the junction contained 14 bases not matched to a gene. CDR3 sequence reads: CASSKTGASGSNGELFF. CDR3 nucleotides: TGTGCCAGCAGTAAGACCGGGGCTAGCGGGAGTAACGGGGAGCTGTTTTTT.

This clone has a handful of counts. The chain has TRBV3-1 (or the pseudogene TRBV3-2) and TRBJ1-3; D ambiguous. The CDR3 extends over 14 amino acids. Trimming removed 1 base from V and 4 bases from J, with 8 bases in between. Germline V gene sequence: CDR1 LGHDT, CDR2 YNNKEL (reference sequence). This chain's CDR3 is CASSQAEVGNTIYF. CDR3 DNA sequence: TGTGCCAGCAGCCAAGCAGAGGTCGGAAACACCATATATTTT.

The chain links TRBV6-5 to TRBJ2-2; 7 bases match TRBD1. The CDR3 extends over 14 amino acids. With 7 bases clipped from V and 5 bases from J, the junction kept 7 bases outside the gene matches. CDR1 is MNHEY, CDR2 SVGAGI, per germline. The DNA of the CDR3 is TGTGCCAGCATCACCTCAGGGGGAACCGGGGAGCTGTTTTTT. It is translated as CASITSGGTGELFF.

The chain uses TRBV6-6 and TRBJ1-3, with 7 bases identical to TRBD1. The CDR3 spans 15 residues. Germline-derived CDR1 and CDR2 are MNHNY and SVGAGI (reference sequence). J was trimmed by 1 base and V by 5 bases; bases with no gene match: 5. Here the CDR3 DNA reads TGTGCCAGCAGTAGACAGGGCCGATCTGGAAACACCATATATTTT. It specifies CASSRQGRSGNTIYF.

This chain joins TRBV4-3 and TRBJ2-3, with 8 bases aligning to TRBD2. V lost 1 base, J lost 1 base, and 13 bases stayed unmatched. This CDR3 has 19 amino acids. The germline CDR1 and CDR2 sequences are LGHNA and YSLEER. The CDR3 region has the DNA TGCGCCAGCAGCCAAGTTCTCGGGGCTAGCGGGCCCCGCACAGATACGCAGTATTTT. Protein: CASSQVLGASGPRTDTQYF.

The CDR3 DNA reads TGTGCCAGCACCCGGGGACAGCCGCTGGGAGAGACCCAGTACTTC. This gives the protein CASTRGQPLGETQYF. The V gene is TRBV2, the J gene TRBJ2-5, with TRBD1 matching 7 bases. Per germline, CDR1 SNHLY and CDR2 FYNNEI. The CDR3 totals 15 residues. Trimming cost V 7 bases and J 4 bases; bases outside gene matches: 12.

The gene calls are TRBV7-2 and TRBJ1-4; possible D gene TRBD1, 5 bases. Germline assignment: CDR1 SGHTA and CDR2 FQGNSA. The CDR3 length is 15 residues. Trimming cost V 5 bases and J 8 bases, with 18 bases left between them. The CDR3 DNA is TGTGCCAGCAGCATGGGGCCCCAATCAAGGGAAAAACTGTTTTTT. Translation gives CASSMGPQSREKLFF.

The CDR3 DNA follows: TGTGCCAGCAGTGGGACTAGCGGGAATTTAGATACGCAGTATTTT. Its protein product is CASSGTSGNLDTQYF. The chain combines TRBV28 with TRBJ2-3; 13 positions match TRBD2. The CDR3 extends over 15 amino acids. V shed 5 bases, J shed 5 bases, and the junction held 4 bases outside the gene matches. The germline CDR1 and CDR2 sequences are MDHEN and SYDVKM.

This clone was seen only once. V gene TRBV7-3 combines with J gene TRBJ1-2, with a possible D match to TRBD1 (5 bases). Trimming shortened V by 4 bases and J by 9 bases, and 18 bases separated the two germline ends. The CDR3 sequence is 14 residues long. Germline-derived CDR1 and CDR2 are SGHTA and FQGTGA. In DNA, the CDR3 is TGTGCCAGCAGCTCCGGGGCGGGGCCCCAGAGCTACACCTTC. This encodes CASSSGAGPQSYTF. Full variable domain (rest looked up from reference TRBV7-3 and TRBJ1-2): GAGVSQTPSNKVTEKGKYVELRCDPISGHTALYWYRQSLGQGPEFLIYFQGTGAADDSGLPNDRFFAVRPEGSVSTLKIQRTERGDSAVYLCASSSGAGPQSYTFGSGTRLTVV.

In its sample, this clone was seen a few times. This CDR3 is also generated by other DNA sequences in the sample. The V and J genes are TRBV7-2 and TRBJ2-3; 7 bases match TRBD1. The V gene end was trimmed by 3 bases and the J gene end by 3 bases; junction bases not matched to a gene: 6. In germline, CDR1 is SGHTA, CDR2 FQGNSA. The CDR3 consists of 15 residues. The CDR3 loop reads CASSLNRGETDTQYF. DNA of the CDR3: TGTGCCAGCAGCTTGAACAGGGGAGAAACAGATACGCAGTATTTT.

The chain links TRBV7-3 to TRBJ2-7; TRBD2 agrees at 7 bases. This CDR3 is 14 amino acids long. CDR1 and CDR2 (germline): SGHTA, FQGTGA. V lost 2 bases to trimming and J lost 7 bases; unmatched junction nucleotides: 8. The chain's CDR3 is CASSLGGLPDEQYF. For the CDR3, the DNA is TGTGCCAGCAGCTTAGGGGGACTACCTGATGAGCAGTACTTC.

The chain joins TRBV19 to TRBJ1-2, with D uncertain. This CDR3 has 14 amino acids. The germline V gene has CDR1 LNHDA and CDR2 SQIVND (reference sequence). V was cut by 1 base and J by 5 bases, with 11 bases left in between. CDR3 coding DNA: TGTGCCAGTAGTATAGGATGGGAGGAATATGGCTACACCTTC. This codes for CASSIGWEEYGYTF.